This T cell receptor beta chain appears in the sequencing data of a study of PD-1 blockade in classical Hodgkin lymphoma. Study-level points and caveats: Significantly greater TCR diversity emerged by C4D1 in CD4+ cells but not CD8+ cells. The study found complete responders had baseline diversity similar to newly diagnosed patients.

About this clone itself: Its cognate antigen is unknown.

Clones were sequenced by immunoSEQ multiplex PCR, and TCRdb holds only the in-frame ones, with some missing. The sample has roughly 97,000 clones; over 70% are singletons. With no exception, relapse followed autologous stem cell transplantation in all patients, and brentuximab vedotin exposure varied. From germline, CDR1 is MNHNS and CDR2 SASEGT. The CDR3 has 12 amino acids. V lost 8 bases and J 8 bases, leaving 15 bases between the germline ends. The receptor's source is a human donor with classical Hodgkin lymphoma. The rearrangement joins TRBV6-1 to TRBJ1-1; D not certain. Sequencing used peripheral blood mononuclear cells (PBMCs), obtained at baseline. This chain's CDR3 is CASSYGIVEAFF. The CDR3 nucleotides are TGTGCCAGCTCTTATGGGATAGTCGAAGCTTTCTTT.